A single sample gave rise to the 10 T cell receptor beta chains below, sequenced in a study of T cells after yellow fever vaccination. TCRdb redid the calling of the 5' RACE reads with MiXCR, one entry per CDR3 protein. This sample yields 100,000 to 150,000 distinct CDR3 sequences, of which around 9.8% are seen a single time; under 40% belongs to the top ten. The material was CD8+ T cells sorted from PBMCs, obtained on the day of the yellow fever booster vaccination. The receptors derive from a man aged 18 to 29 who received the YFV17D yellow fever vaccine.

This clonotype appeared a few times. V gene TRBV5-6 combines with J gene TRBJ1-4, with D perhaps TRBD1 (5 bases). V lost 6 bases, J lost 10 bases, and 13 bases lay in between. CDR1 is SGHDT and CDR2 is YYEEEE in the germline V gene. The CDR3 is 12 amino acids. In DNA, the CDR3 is TGTGCCAGCACCGGGGGGGACGGAAAACTGTTTTTT. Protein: CASTGGDGKLFF.

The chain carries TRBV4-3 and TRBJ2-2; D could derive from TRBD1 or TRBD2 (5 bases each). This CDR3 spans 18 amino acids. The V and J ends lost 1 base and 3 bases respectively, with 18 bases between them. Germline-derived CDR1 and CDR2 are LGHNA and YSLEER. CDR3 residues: CASSQGAGASYDTGELFF. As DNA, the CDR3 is TGCGCCAGCAGCCAAGGGGCTGGGGCTAGCTATGACACCGGGGAGCTGTTTTTT.

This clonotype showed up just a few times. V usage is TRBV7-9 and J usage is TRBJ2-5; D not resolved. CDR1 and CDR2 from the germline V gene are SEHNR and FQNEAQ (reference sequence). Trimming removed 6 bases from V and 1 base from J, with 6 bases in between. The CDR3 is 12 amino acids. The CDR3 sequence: CASSWGQETQYF. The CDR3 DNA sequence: TGTGCCAGCAGTTGGGGCCAAGAGACCCAGTACTTC.

In DNA form, the CDR3 reads TGTGCCATCGGGGAGAGCTTATCCTACAATGAGCAGTTCTTC. It is translated as CAIGESLSYNEQFF. The rearrangement links TRBV10-3 to TRBJ2-1; possibly TRBD2 for D (5 bases). Trimming removed 8 bases from V and 1 base from J, with 12 bases in between. CDR3 size: 14 residues. The germline CDR1 and CDR2 sequences are ENHRY and SYGVKD.

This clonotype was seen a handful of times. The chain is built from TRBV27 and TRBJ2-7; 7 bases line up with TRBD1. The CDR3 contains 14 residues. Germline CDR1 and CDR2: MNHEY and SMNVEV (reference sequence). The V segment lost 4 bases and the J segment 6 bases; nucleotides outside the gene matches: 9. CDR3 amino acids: CASSSTGVLSEQYF. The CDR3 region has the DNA TGTGCCAGCAGTTCTACAGGGGTACTATCCGAGCAGTACTTC.

The CDR3 nucleotides are TGTGCCAGCAGTTTATCCCTGAGAGAGACCCAGTACTTC. Residues: CASSLSLRETQYF. The chain joins TRBV28 to TRBJ2-5; no clear D. The CDR3 covers 13 residues. Trimming took 1 base from V and 4 from J, leaving 7 bases between them. Germline CDR1 and CDR2: MDHEN and SYDVKM.

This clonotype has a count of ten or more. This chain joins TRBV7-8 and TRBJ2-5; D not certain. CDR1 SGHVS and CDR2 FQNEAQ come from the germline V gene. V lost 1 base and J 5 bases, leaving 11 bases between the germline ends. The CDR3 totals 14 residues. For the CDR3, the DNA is TGTGCCAGCAGCTTAGGGGGTCCCGCGGAGACCCAGTACTTC. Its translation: CASSLGGPAETQYF.

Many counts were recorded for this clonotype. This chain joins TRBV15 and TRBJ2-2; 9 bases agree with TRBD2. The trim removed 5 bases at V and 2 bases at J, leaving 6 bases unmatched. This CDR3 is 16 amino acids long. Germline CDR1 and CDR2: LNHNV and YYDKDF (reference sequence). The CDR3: CATSGAGGFNTGELFF. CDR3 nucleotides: TGTGCCACCAGCGGAGCGGGGGGATTCAACACCGGGGAGCTGTTTTTT.

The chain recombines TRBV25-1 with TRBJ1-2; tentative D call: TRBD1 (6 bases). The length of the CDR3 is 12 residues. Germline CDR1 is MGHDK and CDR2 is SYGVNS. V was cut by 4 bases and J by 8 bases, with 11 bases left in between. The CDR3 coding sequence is TGTGCCAGCAGTGGATGGGACAAGGGCTACACCTTC. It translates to CASSGWDKGYTF.

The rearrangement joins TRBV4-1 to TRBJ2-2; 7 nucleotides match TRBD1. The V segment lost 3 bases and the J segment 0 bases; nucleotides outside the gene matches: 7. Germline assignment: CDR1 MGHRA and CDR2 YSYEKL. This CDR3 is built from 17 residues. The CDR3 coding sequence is TGCGCCAGCAGCCATCCCAGGACAGGCGCGAACACCGGGGAGCTGTTTTTT. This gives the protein CASSHPRTGANTGELFF.